Listed here is a single TCR beta chain. Its antigen is currently unknown. The junction shows a germline mismatch at one end, possibly a read error. This record comes from a study of CD8+CD57+ T cells in acquired aplastic anemia. Study information: Sorted cells (CD4+ and CD8+) yielded DNA amounts that averaged around 3.1 ug. CD4+ cells from healthy donors averaged around 10 million reads. Study outcomes and limitations: Around 30 sequences, all CD8+ CDR3, were shared between patients and controls. Researchers reported that CD8+ Simpson's diversity was not significantly different in patients versus controls.

This CDR3 contains 15 residues. CDR1 SGDLS and CDR2 YYNGEE come from the germline V gene. Genomic DNA provided the template from which TCR beta VDJ and CDR3 profiles were obtained. Via MiXCR, TCRdb re-called the reads, giving one row per CDR3 protein. The profile shows about 180,000 distinct CDR3 sequences, roughly half of them singletons. The sequenced material came from sorted CD4+, CD8+, or CD8+CD57+ T cells (not recorded which) from PBMCs. The origin of this receptor is a human donor in good health. This chain joins TRBV9 and TRBJ2-2; weak D call: TRBD2 (5 bases). The CDR3 region has the DNA TGTGCCGGCAGCGTAGCCGGACTTCCCACCGGGGAGCTGTTTTTT. Amino acid sequence: CAGSVAGLPTGELFF.